The 3 T cell receptor beta chains given below trace back to one sample, sequenced in a study of blood T cell repertoires in COVID-19. Using immunoSEQ multiplex PCR, the repertoire was profiled, and TCRdb retains in-frame clones only, with some absent. The table includes fewer than 85,000 clones, around 74% detected once. What was sequenced was peripheral blood. These receptors were taken from a human donor with acute or convalescent COVID-19. The donor label of this sample is uncertain.

V is TRBV5-5 and J is TRBJ1-2, with D possibly matching TRBD1 (6 bases). Per germline, CDR1 SGHKS and CDR2 YYEKEE (reference sequence). The CDR3 is made up of 13 amino acids. For the CDR3, the DNA is TGTGCGCCTGCAGATAGGGGGACCTATGGCTACACCTTC. It codes for CAPADRGTYGYTF.

The chain links TRBV19 to TRBJ2-5, with 8 bases lining up with TRBD2. Trimming removed 3 bases from V and 3 bases from J; junction bases left unmatched: 3. The length of the CDR3 is 14 residues. Germline V gene data show CDR1 as LNHDA and CDR2 as SQIVND (reference sequence). DNA of the CDR3: TGTGCCAGTAGTATTGAACTAGCGGAAGAGACCCAGTACTTC. Protein sequence: CASSIELAEETQYF. Full variable domain (remainder filled in from reference TRBV19 and TRBJ2-5): DGGITQSPKYLFRKEGQNVTLSCEQNLNHDAMYWYRQDPGQGLRLIYYSQIVNDFQKGDIAEGYSVSREKKESFPLTVTSAQKNPTAFYLCASSIELAEETQYFGPGTRLLVL.

V gene TRBV29-1 combines with J gene TRBJ2-2; no clear D gene. The CDR3 has 13 residues. Between the trimmed V and J ends, which lost 1 base and 4 bases, there was a span of 7 bases. Germline V gene data show CDR1 as SQVTM and CDR2 as ANQGSEA. DNA for the CDR3: TGCAGCGTTGAAGGTCTTCCCACCGGGGAGCTGTTTTTT. It specifies CSVEGLPTGELFF.